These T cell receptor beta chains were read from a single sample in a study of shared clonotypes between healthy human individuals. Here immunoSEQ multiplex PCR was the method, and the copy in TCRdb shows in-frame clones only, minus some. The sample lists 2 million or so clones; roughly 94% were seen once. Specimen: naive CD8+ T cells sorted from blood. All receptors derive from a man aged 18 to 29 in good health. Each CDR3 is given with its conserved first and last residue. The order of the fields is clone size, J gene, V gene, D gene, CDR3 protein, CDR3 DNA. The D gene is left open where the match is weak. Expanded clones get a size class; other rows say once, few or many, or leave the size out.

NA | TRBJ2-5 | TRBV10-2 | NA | CASSEYQRDQGETQYF | TGCGCCAGCAGTGAGTACCAGCGGGATCAGGGGGAGACCCAGTACTTC
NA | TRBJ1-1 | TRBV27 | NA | CASSSQLSGFPEAFF | TGTGCCAGCAGTTCCCAATTGTCTGGGTTTCCTGAAGCTTTCTTT
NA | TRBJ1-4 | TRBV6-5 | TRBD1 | CASSTTGTGEKLFF | TGTGCCAGCAGTACGACAGGGACGGGTGAAAAACTGTTTTTT
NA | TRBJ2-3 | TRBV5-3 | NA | CARSSTDTQYF | TGTGCCAGAAGCTCCACAGATACGCAGTATTTT
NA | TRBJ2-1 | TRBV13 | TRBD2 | CASSLGSGIRNEQFF | TGTGCCAGCAGCTTAGGCAGCGGGATAAGGAATGAGCAGTTCTTC
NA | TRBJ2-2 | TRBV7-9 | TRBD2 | CASSRITSGGTTGELFF | TGTGCCAGCAGTCGTATTACTAGCGGGGGTACCACCGGGGAGCTGTTTTTT
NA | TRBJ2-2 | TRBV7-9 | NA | CASSSTDLRTGELFF | TGTGCCAGCAGCTCGACAGACTTGAGGACCGGGGAGCTGTTTTTT
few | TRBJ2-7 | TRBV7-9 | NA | CASSPGQPYEQYF | TGTGCCAGCAGCCCAGGACAGCCCTACGAGCAGTACTTC
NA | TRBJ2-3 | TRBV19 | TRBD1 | CASRDSSRDTQYF | TGTGCCAGTCGGGACAGTTCAAGAGATACGCAGTATTTT
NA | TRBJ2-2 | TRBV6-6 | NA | CASSLSQTGELFF | TGTGCCAGCAGCCTTTCACAAACCGGGGAGCTGTTTTTT
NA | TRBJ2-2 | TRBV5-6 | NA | CASTMWGTGELFF | TGTGCCAGTACCATGTGGGGGACCGGGGAGCTGTTTTTT
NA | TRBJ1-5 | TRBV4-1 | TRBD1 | CASSRDRGVNQPQHF | TGCGCCAGCAGCCGGGACAGGGGGGTGAATCAGCCCCAGCATTTT
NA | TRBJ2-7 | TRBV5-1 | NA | CASSPRTSYEQYF | TGCGCCAGCAGCCCTAGGACTTCCTACGAGCAGTACTTC
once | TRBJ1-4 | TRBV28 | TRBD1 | CASSLRGFNEKLFF | TGTGCCAGCAGTCTCAGGGGGTTTAATGAAAAACTGTTTTTT
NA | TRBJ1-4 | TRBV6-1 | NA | CASTPGAGRGEKLFF | TGTGCCAGCACCCCCGGGGCAGGGAGGGGTGAAAAACTGTTTTTT
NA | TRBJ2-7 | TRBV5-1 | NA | CASRKSDSSYEQYF | TGCGCCAGCAGAAAGTCGGACAGCTCCTACGAGCAGTACTTC
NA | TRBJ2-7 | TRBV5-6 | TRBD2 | CASSVGSGSLYEQYF | TGTGCCAGCAGCGTTGGTAGCGGGAGTCTTTACGAGCAGTACTTC
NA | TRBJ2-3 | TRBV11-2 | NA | CASSLGGQLGSDTQYF | TGTGCCAGCAGCTTAGGCGGACAACTAGGGTCGGATACGCAGTATTTT
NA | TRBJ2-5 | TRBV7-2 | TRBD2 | CASTPGLGAGKTQYF | TGTGCCAGCACCCCGGGACTAGGGGCAGGAAAGACCCAGTACTTC
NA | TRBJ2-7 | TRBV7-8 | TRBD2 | CASSALAAGGKHEQYF | TGTGCCAGCAGCGCCCTGGCGGCGGGAGGGAAGCACGAGCAGTACTTC
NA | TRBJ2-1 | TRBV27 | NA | CASSLRSGYNEQFF | TGTGCCAGCAGTTTACGATCGGGTTACAATGAGCAGTTCTTC
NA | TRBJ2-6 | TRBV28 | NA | CASKGAGANVLTF | TGTGCCAGCAAAGGTGCTGGGGCCAACGTCCTGACTTTC
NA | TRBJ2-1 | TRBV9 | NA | CASSVGDPSYNEQFF | TGTGCCAGCAGCGTGGGGGACCCCTCCTACAATGAGCAGTTCTTC
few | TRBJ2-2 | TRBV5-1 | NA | CASSLVWENTGELFF | TGCGCCAGCAGCTTGGTCTGGGAGAACACCGGGGAGCTGTTTTTT
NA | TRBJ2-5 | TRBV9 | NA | CASSARVGDHQNRETQYF | TGTGCCAGCAGCGCTAGAGTGGGGGACCACCAAAATCGGGAGACCCAGTACTTC
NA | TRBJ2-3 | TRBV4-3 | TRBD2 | CASSQDTQRGAAPTDTQYF | TGCGCCAGCAGCCAAGATACCCAGCGGGGGGCGGCCCCCACAGATACGCAGTATTTT
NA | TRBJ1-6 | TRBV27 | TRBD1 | CASSLGTGLNSPLHF | TGTGCCAGCAGTTTAGGGACAGGCTTAAATTCACCCCTCCACTTT
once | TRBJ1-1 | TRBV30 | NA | CAWSVGDRTEAFF | TGTGCCTGGAGTGTAGGGGATCGCACTGAAGCTTTCTTT
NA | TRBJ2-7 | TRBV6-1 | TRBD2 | CASSEWGGDYEQYF | TGTGCCAGCAGTGAATGGGGAGGGGACTACGAGCAGTACTTC
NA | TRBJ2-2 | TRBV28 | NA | CASSQGTGELFF | TGTGCCAGCAGCCAAGGCACCGGGGAGCTGTTTTTT
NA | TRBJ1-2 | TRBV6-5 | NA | CASSYHGEGSAGYTF | TGTGCCAGCAGTTACCACGGGGAAGGGAGTGCCGGCTACACCTTC
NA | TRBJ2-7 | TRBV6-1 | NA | CASSEDFLWASEISYEQYF | TGTGCCAGCAGTGAAGATTTTTTGTGGGCTAGCGAGATATCCTACGAGCAGTACTTC
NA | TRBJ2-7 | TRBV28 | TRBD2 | CASSWTSGDAASYEQYF | TGTGCCAGCAGTTGGACTAGCGGGGACGCCGCCTCCTACGAGCAGTACTTC
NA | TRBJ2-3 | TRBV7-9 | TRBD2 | CASSFGLAGSESHTQYF | TGTGCCAGCAGCTTCGGGCTAGCGGGCTCGGAGTCGCATACGCAGTATTTT
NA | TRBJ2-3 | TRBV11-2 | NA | CASSLEYTGRGHYTQYF | TGTGCCAGCAGCTTAGAGTACACTGGACGGGGCCACTATACGCAGTATTTT
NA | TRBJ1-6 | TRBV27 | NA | CASSFTGGSSPLHF | TGTGCCAGCAGTTTCACCGGGGGCAGTTCACCCCTCCACTTT
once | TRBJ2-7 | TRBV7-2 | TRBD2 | CASSSPRAAGGRYEQYF | TGTGCCAGCAGCTCTCCCAGGGCAGCGGGAGGTAGATACGAGCAGTACTTC
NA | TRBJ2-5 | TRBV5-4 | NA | CATWGASQETQYF | TGTGCCACATGGGGGGCCTCACAAGAGACCCAGTACTTC
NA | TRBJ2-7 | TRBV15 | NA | CATSRDGNSYEQYF | TGTGCCACCAGCAGAGATGGGAACTCCTACGAGCAGTACTTC
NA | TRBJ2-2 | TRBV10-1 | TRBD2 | CASSDRLAGGTGELFF | TGCGCCAGCAGTGATAGACTAGCGGGTGGCACCGGGGAGCTGTTTTTT
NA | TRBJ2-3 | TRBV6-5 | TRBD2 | CASSSPGGGQDTQYF | TGTGCCAGCAGTTCCCCGGGCGGGGGGCAAGATACGCAGTATTTT
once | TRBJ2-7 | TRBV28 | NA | CASNKGPVYYEQYF | TGTGCCAGCAATAAAGGGCCCGTTTACTACGAGCAGTACTTC